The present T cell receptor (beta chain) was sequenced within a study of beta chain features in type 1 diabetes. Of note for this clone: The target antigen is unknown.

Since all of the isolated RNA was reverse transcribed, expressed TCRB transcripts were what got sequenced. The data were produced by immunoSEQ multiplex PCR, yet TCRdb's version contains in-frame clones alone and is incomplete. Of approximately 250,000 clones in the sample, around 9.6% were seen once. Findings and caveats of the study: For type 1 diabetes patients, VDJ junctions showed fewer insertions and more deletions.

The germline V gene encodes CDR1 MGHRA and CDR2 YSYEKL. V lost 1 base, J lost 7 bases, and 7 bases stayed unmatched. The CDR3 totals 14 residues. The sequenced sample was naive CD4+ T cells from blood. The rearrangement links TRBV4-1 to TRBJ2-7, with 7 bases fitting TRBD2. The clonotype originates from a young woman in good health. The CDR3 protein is CASSQGGGTGEQYF. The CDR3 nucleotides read TGCGCCAGCAGCCAAGGGGGAGGGACTGGGGAGCAGTACTTC.